What follows are 13 T cell receptor beta chains derived from one specimen sequenced in a study of T cell responses to AZD1222 COVID-19 vaccine. Sequenced by immunoSEQ multiplex PCR; TCRdb stores in-frame clones only, minus some. The sample shows over 150,000 clones, around 93% of them seen only once. The material was peripheral blood, obtained 28 days after the second dose of the MenACWY control vaccine. Source of these receptors: an adult who received the MenACWY meningococcal vaccine as a control.

DNA of the CDR3: TGTGCCAGCAGCTTATACAACCCGGGTACCTTC. The encoded protein is CASSLYNPGTF. The chain combines TRBV7-9 with TRBJ1-2; D gene ambiguous. Germline V lookup: CDR1 SEHNR, CDR2 FQNEAQ (reference sequence). The germline V and J ends were trimmed by 2 bases and 14 bases, with 12 bases remaining between them. The CDR3 has 11 residues.

J is TRBJ1-2 and V is TRBV7-8; D gene ambiguous. Germline CDR1 SGHVS, CDR2 FQNEAQ. This CDR3 comprises 14 residues. Trimming took 1 base from V and 1 from J, leaving 7 bases between them. The CDR3 here is CASSLEGSNYGYTF. Here the CDR3 DNA reads TGTGCCAGCAGCTTAGAGGGCAGTAACTATGGCTACACCTTC.

The chain links TRBV7-7 to TRBJ2-2; 7 bases are shared with TRBD1. With 5 bases clipped from V and 1 base from J, the junction kept 4 bases outside the gene matches. The CDR3 is 15 amino acids. CDR1 SSHAT and CDR2 FNYEAQ come from the germline V gene (reference sequence). CDR3 sequence reads: CASSEGAQNTGELFF. The CDR3 DNA reads TGTGCCAGCAGCGAGGGGGCGCAGAACACCGGGGAGCTGTTTTTT.

This clone has only a few counts. The chain combines TRBV7-9 with TRBJ2-5; no definite D call. Germline CDR1 and CDR2: SEHNR and FQNEAQ (reference sequence). Trimming left V 2 bases short and J 0 bases short, with 4 bases between. The CDR3 totals 13 residues. CDR3 sequence reads: CASSLTYQETQYF. The CDR3 nucleotides are TGTGCCAGCAGCTTAACGTACCAAGAGACCCAGTACTTC.

The chain recombines TRBV24-1 with TRBJ1-1, with no clear D. Trimming cost V 7 bases and J 8 bases, with 19 bases left between them. The CDR3 has 14 residues. The germline CDR1 and CDR2 sequences are KGHDR and SFDVKD. As DNA, the CDR3 is TGTGCCACCAGCTCCTCGGGCAGGCGAAGAGAAGCTTTCTTT. It specifies CATSSSGRRREAFF.

V and J are TRBV6-5 and TRBJ1-4, with D uncertain. This CDR3 has 15 amino acids. CDR1 MNHEY and CDR2 SVGAGI come from the germline V gene. Trimming removed 5 bases from V and 8 bases from J, with 18 bases in between. The CDR3, as DNA: TGTGCCAGCAGTCCAAAAGGACCGGTGGGCGAAAAACTGTTTTTT. This translates into CASSPKGPVGEKLFF.

This chain joins TRBV14 and TRBJ1-1; a weak D match, TRBD1 (5 bases). V lost 0 bases and J lost 7, with 15 bases in between. Germline-derived CDR1 and CDR2 are SGHDN and FVKESK. This CDR3 comprises 15 residues. The CDR3 reads CASSQDLLGPSEAFF. The CDR3, as DNA: TGTGCCAGCAGCCAAGACCTTTTGGGGCCGAGTGAAGCTTTCTTT.

This chain uses TRBV6-5 with TRBJ2-7, with 10 bases aligning to TRBD1. Germline CDR1 MNHEY, CDR2 SVGAGI. CDR3 length equals 15 residues. V dropped 3 bases and J dropped 3; count of bases not matched to a gene: 5. The chain's CDR3 is CASSYFRDRGYEQYF. The CDR3 region has the DNA TGTGCCAGCAGTTATTTCCGGGACAGGGGCTACGAGCAGTACTTC.

The V gene is TRBV7-2, the J gene TRBJ1-5; D not resolved. V lost 5 bases, J lost 4 bases, and 12 bases lay in between. The CDR3 covers 14 residues. Germline V lookup: CDR1 SGHTA, CDR2 FQGNSA. The CDR3 sequence is CASSLDRTNQPQHF. CDR3 coding DNA: TGTGCCAGCAGCCTGGACCGAACTAATCAGCCCCAGCATTTT.

Details on this clone: Additional DNA sequences in this sample encode the identical CDR3. The rearrangement links TRBV12-3 or TRBV12-4 to TRBJ1-2, with D tentatively TRBD1 (6 bases). V shed 7 bases and J shed 2 bases, with 11 bases lying between them. This CDR3 has 13 residues. In nucleotides, the CDR3 is TGTGCCAGCAACCCAACAGGGAACTATGGCTACACCTTC. Its translation is CASNPTGNYGYTF.

This chain connects TRBV11-3 to TRBJ2-1; 13 nucleotides agree with TRBD2. Per the germline V gene, CDR1 is SGHNT and CDR2 is YENEEA. Losses at the gene ends were 5 bases for V and 5 bases for J; bases not matched to a gene: 6. This CDR3 comprises 16 residues. The CDR3 coding sequence is TGTGCCAGCAGCCGACTGGGACTAGCGGGACACAATGAGCAGTTCTTC. Residues: CASSRLGLAGHNEQFF.

V gene TRBV19 combines with J gene TRBJ1-5; 11 bases align to TRBD1. CDR1 and CDR2 (germline): LNHDA, SQIVND (reference sequence). V shed 4 bases and J 4 bases; nucleotides not matched to a gene: 15. The CDR3 consists of 19 residues. CDR3 region: CASSTTGTGGWGRNQPQHF. CDR3 DNA sequence: TGTGCCAGTAGTACGACCGGGACAGGGGGTTGGGGGCGGAATCAGCCCCAGCATTTT.

V usage is TRBV6-5 and J usage is TRBJ1-1, with D perhaps TRBD1 (5 bases). The CDR3 covers 15 residues. V lost 2 bases and J 0 bases, leaving 10 bases between the germline ends. Germline V gives CDR1 MNHEY, CDR2 SVGAGI. The CDR3 sequence is CASSYGGLMNTEAFF. The CDR3 DNA reads as TGTGCCAGCAGTTACGGGGGACTGATGAACACTGAAGCTTTCTTT.